These T cell receptor beta chains were read from a single sample in a study of spatial heterogeneity in lung cancer. TCRdb reanalysed the 5' RACE reads using MiXCR and keeps one entry per CDR3 protein. This sample has fewer than 15,000 distinct CDR3 sequences, with approximately 2.9% found just once. This material consisted of lung tumor tissue, taken at surgery. These receptors were taken from a male donor with early-stage non-small cell lung cancer. The CDR3 runs from the conserved cysteine through the conserved F or W. Each record gives: D gene, CDR3 length, clone size, J gene, V gene, CDR3 protein, CDR3 DNA. The D gene is left open where the match is weak. Clone sizes are given selectively: once, few, many, or a class where the clone is expanded.

NA,12,many,TRBJ2-1,TRBV28,CASGGSGNEQFF,TGTGCCAGCGGGGGAAGCGGCAATGAGCAGTTCTTC
NA,16,NA,TRBJ2-3,TRBV7-2,CASSWGGGLITDTQYF,TGTGCCAGCAGCTGGGGGGGGGGGCTAATAACAGATACGCAGTATTTT
NA,12,many,TRBJ2-7,TRBV20-1,CSARVADYEQYF,TGCAGTGCTAGAGTGGCAGACTACGAGCAGTACTTC
NA,16,many,TRBJ1-3,TRBV7-2,CASSLAVTASGNTIYF,TGTGCCAGCAGCTTAGCGGTGACAGCCTCTGGAAACACCATATATTTT
TRBD2,14,many,TRBJ2-1,TRBV11-2,CASSLPSGGLEQFF,TGTGCCAGCAGCCTACCTAGCGGGGGACTTGAGCAGTTCTTC
NA,15,many,TRBJ2-5,TRBV15,CATSREFNRGGTQYF,TGTGCCACCAGCAGGGAGTTCAACAGGGGGGGGACCCAGTACTTC
NA,18,many,TRBJ1-6,TRBV11-2,CASSFSPRPGSYNSPLHF,TGTGCCAGCAGCTTTAGTCCTCGGCCTGGCTCCTATAATTCACCCCTCCACTTT
TRBD2,18,many,TRBJ2-3,TRBV7-2,CASSLIGTSGGAGDTQYF,TGTGCCAGCAGCTTAATAGGGACTAGCGGGGGGGCGGGGGATACGCAGTATTTT
NA,12,many,TRBJ2-7,TRBV12-3/TRBV12-4,CASSPYSYEQYF,TGTGCCAGCAGTCCCTACTCCTACGAGCAGTACTTC
NA,15,many,TRBJ1-6,TRBV18,CASSPKSHRDSPLHF,TGTGCCAGCTCACCTAAATCCCACAGGGACTCACCCCTCCACTTT
NA,17,many,TRBJ2-2,TRBV6-2/TRBV6-3,CASSYSSRVLNTGELFF,TGTGCCAGCAGTTACTCGAGTAGGGTGTTGAACACCGGGGAGCTGTTTTTT
TRBD1,14,many,TRBJ1-3,TRBV30,CAWNTGGSGNTIYF,TGTGCCTGGAATACAGGGGGCTCTGGAAACACCATATATTTT
TRBD1,15,many,TRBJ1-6,TRBV2,CASREGTAYNSPLHF,TGTGCCAGCAGGGAGGGGACAGCCTATAATTCACCCCTCCACTTT
TRBD1,18,many,TRBJ1-5,TRBV6-2/TRBV6-3,CASSPAQVTGGAGQPQHF,TGTGCCAGCAGCCCGGCCCAAGTCACAGGGGGCGCGGGTCAGCCCCAGCATTTT
NA,13,many,TRBJ2-2,TRBV5-1,CASSSGNTGELFF,TGCGCCAGCAGCTCCGGAAACACCGGGGAGCTGTTTTTT
NA,15,many,TRBJ2-3,TRBV11-3,CASSLNQWGPDTQYF,TGTGCCAGCAGCCTAAACCAGTGGGGCCCAGATACGCAGTATTTT
TRBD1,13,few,TRBJ2-3,TRBV5-1,CASTDRVTDTQYF,TGCGCCAGCACCGACAGGGTTACAGATACGCAGTATTTT
NA,15,many,TRBJ2-5,TRBV14,CASSHEGRYQETQYF,TGTGCCAGCAGCCACGAAGGACGATACCAAGAGACCCAGTACTTC
NA,16,many,TRBJ1-5,TRBV6-6,CASSIRESRGNQPQHF,TGTGCCAGCAGTATCAGGGAGTCAAGAGGCAATCAGCCCCAGCATTTT
TRBD1,15,medium-sized,TRBJ1-4,TRBV6-5,CASRPQGATNEKLFF,TGTGCCAGCAGACCACAGGGGGCAACTAATGAAAAACTGTTTTTT
NA,18,many,TRBJ2-1,TRBV28,CASSPLRRQARSRNEQFF,TGTGCCAGCAGTCCATTACGCCGACAGGCGAGGTCTCGCAATGAGCAGTTCTTC
TRBD1,14,many,TRBJ1-2,TRBV28,CASSLPGTGWGYTF,TGTGCCAGCAGTTTACCCGGGACAGGCTGGGGCTACACCTTC
NA,15,many,TRBJ2-2,TRBV12-3/TRBV12-4,CASTRLGGNTGELFF,TGTGCCAGCACCCGTCTAGGTGGGAACACCGGGGAGCTGTTTTTT
TRBD2,15,many,TRBJ2-1,TRBV20-1,CSARDLLAGGGEQFF,TGCAGTGCTAGAGATCTGCTAGCGGGGGGCGGGGAGCAGTTCTTC
NA,15,many,TRBJ2-2,TRBV9,CASSVSGRGTGELFF,TGTGCCAGCAGCGTATCCGGCCGCGGCACCGGGGAGCTGTTTTTT
NA,14,NA,TRBJ2-3,TRBV7-9,CASSLETRGDTQYF,TGTGCCAGCAGCTTAGAAACCAGGGGAGATACGCAGTATTTT
NA,18,medium-sized,TRBJ2-3,TRBV5-8,CASSLGLRLGQSTDTQYF,TGTGCCAGCAGCTTGGGGCTAAGACTGGGACAAAGCACAGATACGCAGTATTTT
TRBD1,13,many,TRBJ1-5,TRBV10-2,CASRGQGEGPQHF,TGCGCCAGCAGGGGACAGGGAGAAGGGCCCCAGCATTTT
NA,13,medium-sized,TRBJ1-1,TRBV5-6,CASSWGGSSEAFF,TGTGCCAGCAGCTGGGGCGGGAGCTCTGAAGCTTTCTTT
NA,13,many,TRBJ1-4,TRBV20-1,CSASRWRSEKLFF,TGCAGTGCTAGCCGGTGGCGCTCCGAAAAACTGTTTTTT
NA,14,few,TRBJ2-2,TRBV28,CASSLPAEAGELFF,TGTGCCAGCAGTTTACCCGCAGAGGCCGGGGAGCTGTTTTTT